The source of this T cell receptor beta chain is a study of blood T cell repertoires in COVID-19. Study details: The United States, Italy and Spain provided the acute and convalescent COVID-19 samples. PBMCs, B-cell-depleted T cells, or T cells provided the cDNA or gDNA that made up the material.

In this sample, this clone turned up a few times. Original processing methods: Quantification of nucleated cells was approximated via reference gene primer amplification. Produced via immunoSEQ multiplex PCR; TCRdb's table is partial and in-frame only. The DNA gave D and trimming, while V, J and clone size come from that table. The top ten clones hold 4% to 5.5% of a sample with 75,000 to 90,000 clones, 80% of them seen once. This CDR3 is built from 14 residues. CDR1 LNHDA and CDR2 SQIVND come from the germline V gene (reference sequence). V shed 5 bases and J 7 bases; nucleotides not matched to a gene: 6.

The chain couples TRBV19 to TRBJ2-1; 9 positions agree with TRBD2. Sequencing was performed on peripheral blood. The receptor comes from a woman aged 70 to 79 with acute or convalescent COVID-19. The CDR3 coding sequence is TGTGCCAGTAGTGCGGGGGGGATGATTAATGAGCAGTTCTTC. Residues: CASSAGGMINEQFF.